This T cell receptor beta chain is drawn from a study of cytomegalovirus exposure and HLA in healthy donors listed by TCRdb under 2017. General notes on the study: An earlier analysis of several hundred of the donors reported over 250 Gb of sequence data and approximately 120 million unique TCR beta sequences obtained from around 170 million T cells. The T cell repertoires of 700 or so subjects were profiled by immunosequencing and related to cytomegalovirus serostatus. High-throughput TCR immunosequencing, statistical association of individual TCRs with disease status, and machine learning were combined to predict cytomegalovirus infection status. A separate validation cohort of some 130 different subjects was used in addition to the approximately 610-subject first cohort. Genome-wide SNP genotypes for about 65% of the 666 donors were used in a later genetic analysis, which treated that subset as a discovery cohort. Alongside the repertoire data, information on donor age, sex, ethnicity and CMV serostatus was compiled. To study patterns of TCR occurrence, a later analysis re-analyzed previously published TCR beta repertoires from 700 or so donors and added high-resolution HLA genotyping. Typing coverage varied by locus: 629-630 donors for A, B, C, DRB1 and DQB1; roughly 520 for DQA1; about 600 for DPA1; about 450 for DPB1. Among the roughly 400 genotyped donors, around 81% belonged to the genetic ancestry cluster associated with self-reported Caucasian donors. To decide whether each TCR beta V gene segment behaved as functional or pseudogenic, an earlier analysis of 587 of the donors relied on high-throughput TCR beta sequencing. An early release covering roughly 640 HLA-typed donors comprised about 300 gigabases of sequencing data and 65 million to 100 million unique TCR sequences. HLA typing covered class I and class II loci at four-digit resolution. Rather than using new phenotypic data, the later analysis identified candidate immune exposures from TCR beta sequences and from how often those sequences occurred across donors. Across about 370 genotyped donors of the cohort, an average of about 250,000 unique TCR beta nucleotide sequences per donor were sequenced, and roughly a sixth of those sequences were non-productive. The study aimed to test whether cataloging public T cell receptors could reveal signatures of past pathogen exposure. Because of strong linkage in the cohort, a few DR-DQ haplotypes were treated as single units for association and clustering. All discovery cohort repertoires had been generated on a single sequencing platform. Overall results and qualifications from the work: In a later analysis, over 15,000 TCR beta sequences were associated with specific HLA alleles at a false discovery rate of 0.05. In both the original and validation cohorts, the classifier was reported to diagnose cytomegalovirus status with high specificity and sensitivity. The study listed 150 to 200 TCR beta chains as associated with cytomegalovirus. Most TCR sequences were observed very rarely across donors, whereas some public TCRs were present in many individuals. A cluster of highly shared sequence variants was judged likely to represent a technical artifact of the sequencing pipeline. When HLA alleles, especially DR and DQ, strongly co-occurred, attributing TCR associations to individual alleles was difficult. In an earlier analysis of 587 of the donors, most TCR beta V segments appeared in productive rearrangements about 87% or about 30% of the time, broadly matching IMGT annotations. Linkage disequilibrium might explain the correlated functional status among segregating V segments, but an unknown experimental factor could not be ruled out. This cohort had only TCR beta chains sequenced, and the lack of alpha or paired-chain data limited which features could be detected. Most CMV-associated TCR beta chains appeared to be HLA-restricted in a later analysis, and the HLA associations seemed to be driven largely by CMV exposure. A later analysis found that TCR association rates varied across HLA loci, with DRB1 alleles showing the most associated TCRs and HLA-C alleles the fewest. In a later analysis, several top co-occurrence clusters were reported to appear linked to parvovirus B19, influenza, CMV and Epstein-Barr virus. Some IMGT-functional V segments, including TRBV6-2 and TRBV6-3, could not be distinguished by the 87-base-pair reads and were therefore excluded. According to a later genetic analysis, donors in an Asian-associated ancestry cluster had fewer N-insertions in productive TCRs than the approximately 690-donor mean. In a later genetic analysis, a missense DCLRE1C variant was associated with V-gene and J-gene trimming of TCR beta chains, and the association was replicated in an independent cohort. A further reported finding was that TCR beta sequences accurately predicted the HLA-A and HLA-B alleles for most subjects in the first cohort. Three of the identified cytomegalovirus-associated TCR beta chains were confirmed in vitro to be specific for cytomegalovirus antigens. The authors suggested that the approach could potentially be extended to other disease states and immunological phenotypes. The presence/absence analyses assumed that sequencing depth was roughly uniform across donors, and that assumption may not be true. Because HLA typing was unavailable for some donors at each locus, only the typed subset was used in association tests. Some 16 rarely observed V segments, including chromosome 9 orphons, were excluded from the earlier analysis of several hundred of the donors because counts were too low. A later analysis found that HLA-associated TCR beta chains were more clonally expanded and had lower generation probabilities than equally common non-associated chains. CMV serostatus was the only immune exposure information available for the cohort.

The cohort was made up of 666 healthy bone marrow donors. At the time of sampling, every cohort member was nominally healthy, though immune exposures that went unrecorded were likely present. The donor tested CMV seronegative, placing the donor among the 350 to 400 seronegative members of the cohort. Each donor provided a peripheral blood sample, and peripheral blood mononuclear cells were used for TCR beta sequencing. The Qiagen DNeasy Blood Extraction Kit was used to extract genomic DNA from the blood cell samples. CDR1 is given as SGHTS and CDR2 as YDEGEE, both from the germline V gene. The germline V end is reduced by 3 bases and the J end by 3 bases; junction bases left unmatched: 4. The CDR3 contains 15 residues, cysteine and phenylalanine counted. Only the CDR3 DNA stays, 45 bases, in frame from base 1. Only a few counts were recorded for this clone. Its specific antigen is unknown. No much larger clone is present one base from it, and per-base qualities are unavailable.

To prepare the library, the immunoSEQ multiplex PCR assay was applied. For the multiplex PCR, a mixture combining 60 forward primers for TCR Vbeta segments and 13 reverse primers for TCR Jbeta segments was used. Amplification of the CDR3 region of rearranged TCR beta genes was performed with a multiplex PCR assay on genomic DNA. Amplified TCR beta libraries were sequenced as 87-base-pair reads on the Illumina HiSeq System. In the paper's pipeline: A later analysis tallied some 79 million unique TCR beta chains across the 640 or so repertoires, and around 10 million of those chains were shared by two or more donors. Raw reads were error-corrected and collapsed into unique sequences with a nearest-neighbor algorithm that merged closely related sequences to remove PCR and sequencing errors. To assign V, D and J gene segments, CDR3 sequences were aligned to IMGT reference sequences. For a sequence to be retained, a match of at least six nucleotides to both a V gene segment and a J gene segment was required. A rearrangement counted as productive if the CDR3 had no stop codons and remained in frame with V and J, and every other rearrangement counted as non-productive. CDR3 was defined by IMGT convention, running from the second conserved V-encoded cysteine to the conserved J-encoded phenylalanine. The earlier analysis of fewer than 700 of the donors excluded sequences that lacked an unambiguous match to a single V gene segment. In an earlier analysis of several hundred of the donors, V segments were called functional above 56.7% productive rearrangements and were called segregating when the between-donor standard deviation exceeded 5%. A statistical classification framework was developed to diagnose cytomegalovirus status using the catalog of TCR beta chain sequences. A later analysis assigned V and J genes by comparing TCR nucleotide sequences with IMGT/GENE-DB human TR gene sequences. Using the TCRdist pipeline, a later analysis assigned CDR3 sequences along with most-parsimonious VDJ recombination scenarios. A later analysis defined each TCR beta chain by its CDR3 amino acid sequence plus V-gene family, and excluded reads lacking a unique V-gene family. As a way to deal with suspected cross-contamination and a sequencing artifact, a later analysis dropped approximately 570 nucleotide sequences that were highly shared and had low generation probability. In a later analysis, a clonal expansion index for each public chain was calculated from normalized within-repertoire ranks of inferred template counts. A later analysis computed generation probabilities with a VDJ recombination model fitted to out-of-frame rearrangements, and checked the results against IGoR. A later analysis scored TCR-TCR, TCR-HLA and TCR-CMV co-occurrence with hypergeometric tests, applying a repertoire-size bias correction to TCR pairs. False discovery rates were estimated in a later analysis by permuting HLA or CMV assignments 20 times. A later analysis grouped co-occurring TCRs with DBSCAN, adding TCRdist sequence similarity when clustering within HLA-allele-positive subsets. Repertoires with fewer than 30,000 or more than 120,000 public chains, plus five repertoires with anomalous nucleotide sharing, were excluded from co-occurrence clustering. TCRdb provides this immuneACCESS table in a form limited to in-frame rearrangements. Some clones are lacking; in checked studies, under half of them reflect an unresolved V gene, and why the rest are absent is not known. V, J and clone size reflect that table, while D and trimming were determined from the DNA. In all, the sample holds about 150,000 clones, and 85% of those were seen once. 1% of the sample is in the top ten clones.

The chain is made from TRBV5-8 and TRBJ1-3; a stretch of 9 junction bases matches TRBD1. What was sequenced was PBMCs. The TCR sequence derives from a boy aged 2 to 10 in good health and CMV-seronegative. The bases read TGTGCCAGCAGCTACGGGACAGGGAGTGGAAACACCATATATTTT. This sequence encodes CASSYGTGSGNTIYF. Here the CDR3 is joined to the reference TRBV5-8 and TRBJ1-3 genes, and the full variable domain is: EAGVTQSPTHLIKTRGQQATLRCSPISGHTSVYWYQQALGLGLQFLLWYDEGEERNRGNFPPRFSGRQFPNYSSELNVNALELEDSALYLCASSYGTGSGNTIYFGEGSWLTVV.